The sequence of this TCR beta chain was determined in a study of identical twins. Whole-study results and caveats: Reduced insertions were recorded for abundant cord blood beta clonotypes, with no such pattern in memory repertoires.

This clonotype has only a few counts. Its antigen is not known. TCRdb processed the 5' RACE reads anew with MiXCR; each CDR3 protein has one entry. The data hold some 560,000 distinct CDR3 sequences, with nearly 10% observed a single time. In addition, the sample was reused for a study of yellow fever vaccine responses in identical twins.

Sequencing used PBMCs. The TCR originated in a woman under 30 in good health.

The CDR3 DNA follows: TGCAGTACCCTCACCCCCCATCAGGGGCAAGAGACCCAGTACTTC. Encoded protein: CSTLTPHQGQETQYF. This sequence joins TRBV20-1 and TRBJ2-5, with D possibly matching TRBD1 (6 bases). Trimming shortened V by 8 bases and J by 2 bases, and 21 bases separated the two germline ends. Germline V gene sequence: CDR1 DFQATT, CDR2 SNEGSKA (reference sequence). This CDR3 contains 15 residues.